This TCR beta chain was observed in a study of blood T cells in healthy people across ages. CDR1 is MGHDK, CDR2 SYGVNS, per germline. Trimming shortened V by 2 bases and J by 3 bases, and 5 bases separated the two germline ends. This CDR3 is built from 14 residues. This clonotype was observed a handful of times. Those donating, healthy Caucasian individuals from Russia, were aged roughly 6 to 90. Using a J-beta primer mix together with a sample-barcoded 5' primer, a second PCR was run for roughly 6 to 11 cycles. TCRdb processed the 5' RACE reads anew with MiXCR; each CDR3 protein has one entry. The table has about 800,000 distinct CDR3 sequences, roughly 25% seen once. The data were also submitted as part of a second study, on T cells of mothers and their children.

The V call is TRBV25-1, the J call TRBJ1-6; D unclear. The sample taken for sequencing was blood. This sequence originates from a boy between 10 and 17 years old in good health. CDR3 nucleotides: TGTGCCAGCAGTGAACGCAACTATAATTCACCCCTCCACTTT. It codes for CASSERNYNSPLHF.